This TCR beta chain was captured by sequencing in a study of T cells in Graves' hyperthyroidism and ophthalmopathy. This clonotype was picked up many times. Antigen specificity is unknown. Regarding the study as a whole: A model of 13 V-J pairs discriminated ophthalmopathy from stable hyperthyroidism. Most clonotypes expanded in thyroid above 0.001 were likewise present in blood.

The CDR3 consists of 17 residues. Germline CDR1 and CDR2: KGHSH and LQKENI. V shed 3 bases and J 0 bases; nucleotides not matched to a gene: 10. Diagnoses used clinical symptoms, serum thyroxine and TRAb, thyroid ultrasound and orbital computed tomography. Amplified TCR beta CDR3 regions came from RNA transcripts. First-round RT-PCR with HTBI primers amplified the TCR CDR3 region. TCRdb analysed the multiplex PCR reads with MiXCR anew, one entry per CDR3 protein. Here the sample spans roughly 650,000 distinct CDR3 sequences, 16% being singletons. Material: blood. The genes are TRBV18 and TRBJ1-2; 7 bases match TRBD1. The sequence was obtained from a woman aged 40 to 50 with Graves' ophthalmopathy. The DNA for the CDR3 is TGTGCCAGCTCACCCGATGGGACAGCATCAGCTAACTATGGCTACACCTTC. Amino acids: CASSPDGTASANYGYTF.